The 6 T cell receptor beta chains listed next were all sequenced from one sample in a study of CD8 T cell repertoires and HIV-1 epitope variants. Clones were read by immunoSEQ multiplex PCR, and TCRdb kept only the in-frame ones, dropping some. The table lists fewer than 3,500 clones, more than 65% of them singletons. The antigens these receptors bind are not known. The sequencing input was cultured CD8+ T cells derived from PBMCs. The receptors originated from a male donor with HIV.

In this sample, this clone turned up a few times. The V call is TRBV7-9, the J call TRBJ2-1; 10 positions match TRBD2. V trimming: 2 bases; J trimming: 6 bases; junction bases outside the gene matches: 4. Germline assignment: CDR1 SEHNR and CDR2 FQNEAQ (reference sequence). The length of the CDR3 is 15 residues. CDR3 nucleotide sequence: TGTGCCAGCAGCTTACTAGCGGGAGAGGGCAATGAGCAGTTCTTC. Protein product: CASSLLAGEGNEQFF.

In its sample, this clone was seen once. The CDR3 reads CASSQDRGGLAGNEQYF. For the CDR3, the DNA is TGCGCCAGCAGCCAAGATCGGGGAGGGCTAGCGGGGAACGAGCAGTACTTC. The chain joins TRBV4-3 to TRBJ2-7, with 9 bases aligning to TRBD2. CDR1 and CDR2 (germline): LGHNA, YSLEER. V dropped 0 bases and J dropped 5; count of bases not matched to a gene: 11. The CDR3 consists of 17 residues.

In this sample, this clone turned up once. The CDR3 loop is CASSITVNNEQFF. The CDR3 DNA reads as TGTGCCAGTAGTATAACAGTAAACAATGAGCAGTTCTTC. The chain carries TRBV19 and TRBJ2-1, with D hard to call. This CDR3 is built from 13 residues. V shed 2 bases and J shed 5 bases, with 7 bases lying between them. The germline V gene encodes CDR1 LNHDA and CDR2 SQIVND (reference sequence).

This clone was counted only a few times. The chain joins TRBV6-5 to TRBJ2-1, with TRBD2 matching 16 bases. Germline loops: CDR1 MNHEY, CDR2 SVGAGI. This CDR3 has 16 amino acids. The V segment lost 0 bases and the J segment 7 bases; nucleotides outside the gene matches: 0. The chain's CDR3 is CASSYSGLAGGNEQFF. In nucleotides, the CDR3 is TGTGCCAGCAGTTACTCGGGACTAGCGGGGGGGAATGAGCAGTTCTTC.

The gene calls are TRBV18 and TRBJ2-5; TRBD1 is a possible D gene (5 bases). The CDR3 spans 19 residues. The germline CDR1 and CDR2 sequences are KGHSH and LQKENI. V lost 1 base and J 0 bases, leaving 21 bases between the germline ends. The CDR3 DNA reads TGTGCCAGCTCACCACGCACCTGGACAACCCTCGGGTACCAAGAGACCCAGTACTTC. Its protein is CASSPRTWTTLGYQETQYF.

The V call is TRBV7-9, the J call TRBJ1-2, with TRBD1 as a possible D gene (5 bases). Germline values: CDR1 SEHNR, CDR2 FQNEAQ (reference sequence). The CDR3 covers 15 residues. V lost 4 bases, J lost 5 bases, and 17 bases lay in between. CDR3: CASSYPTTGTYGYTF. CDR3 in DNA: TGTGCCAGCAGCTACCCAACGACGGGGACTTATGGCTACACCTTC.